The 19 T cell receptor beta chains listed next were all sequenced from one sample in a study of T cell responses to AZD1222 COVID-19 vaccine. Libraries were prepared by immunoSEQ multiplex PCR; TCRdb keeps only in-frame clonotypes and omits some of them. The sample yields tens of thousands of clones, 92% seen once. The sequencing here drew on peripheral blood, taken 28 days after the second AZD1222 dose. The receptor set was obtained from an adult who received the AZD1222 COVID-19 vaccine.

The chain couples TRBV19 to TRBJ2-5, with TRBD2 matching 12 bases. The ends lost 9 bases at V and 3 bases at J; junction bases unmatched: 8. The CDR3 totals 15 residues. Germline V gene lookup returns CDR1 LNHDA and CDR2 SQIVND (reference sequence). The CDR3 nucleotides are TGTGCCAGCAGACCGGGACTAGCGGGTAAAGAGACCCAGTACTTC. Amino acids: CASRPGLAGKETQYF.

CDR3 coding DNA: TGTGCCAGCCGGACTAGCGGGAGGAACACCGGGGAGCTGTTTTTT. Translated: CASRTSGRNTGELFF. This chain uses TRBV2 with TRBJ2-2; 13 bases are shared with TRBD2. Trimming removed 8 bases from V and 1 base from J; junction bases left unmatched: 1. This CDR3 is 15 amino acids long. Germline V gene lookup returns CDR1 SNHLY and CDR2 FYNNEI.

Written as DNA, the CDR3 is TGTGCCAGCAGTCGCTGGGAGACCCAGTACTTC. Protein product: CASSRWETQYF. This chain connects TRBV28 to TRBJ2-5; the D is unclear. The CDR3 is made up of 11 amino acids. V dropped 5 bases and J dropped 5 bases, with 6 bases sitting between them. Germline lookup yields CDR1 MDHEN and CDR2 SYDVKM.

The V gene is TRBV7-9, the J gene TRBJ2-7; no clear D gene. Between the trimmed V and J ends, which lost 0 bases and 3 bases, there was a span of 18 bases. Germline CDR1 SEHNR, CDR2 FQNEAQ (reference sequence). The CDR3 runs to 17 residues. The CDR3 reads CASSLARYDSPNYEQYF. CDR3 nucleotides: TGTGCCAGCAGCTTAGCGCGCTACGATAGCCCCAACTACGAGCAGTACTTC.

The V and J genes are TRBV7-9 and TRBJ2-5; 10 bases are shared with TRBD1. The V segment lost 6 bases and the J segment 5 bases; nucleotides outside the gene matches: 12. This CDR3 contains 16 residues. CDR1 and CDR2 from the germline V gene are SEHNR and FQNEAQ (reference sequence). The CDR3 DNA is TGTGCCAGCAGAGTAACGACAGGGGGCGGGGAGGAGACCCAGTACTTC. Its translation is CASRVTTGGGEETQYF. The full variable domain, in which reference TRBV7-9 and TRBJ2-5 provide the parts outside the CDR3, is DTGVSQNPRHKITKRGQNVTFRCDPISEHNRLYWYRQTLGQGPEFLTYFQNEAQLEKSRLLSDRFSAERPKGSFSTLEIQRTEQGDSAMYLCASRVTTGGGEETQYFGPGTRLLVL.

The rearrangement uses TRBV27 and TRBJ2-7; 8 bases are a match to TRBD2. This CDR3 region has 14 residues. Germline loops: CDR1 MNHEY, CDR2 SMNVEV (reference sequence). V lost 3 bases to trimming and J lost 0 bases; unmatched junction nucleotides: 1. In DNA, the CDR3 is TGTGCCAGCAGTTTTAGCGGGATCTCCTACGAGCAGTACTTC. Protein: CASSFSGISYEQYF.

V is TRBV3-1 (or the pseudogene TRBV3-2) and J is TRBJ2-7; unclear D gene. CDR3 length: 12 residues. Trimming removed 1 base at V and 9 bases at J, with 10 bases between. Germline V lookup: CDR1 LGHDT, CDR2 YNNKEL (reference sequence). CDR3 sequence reads: CASSQGLGRQYF. DNA of the CDR3: TGTGCCAGCAGCCAAGGGCTAGGTAGGCAGTACTTC.

This clone was recorded a few times. This chain connects TRBV2 to TRBJ1-5, with D unclear. Trimming left V 2 bases short and J 4 bases short, with 9 bases between. CDR1 and CDR2 from the germline V gene are SNHLY and FYNNEI. The CDR3 has 14 residues. CDR3 sequence (DNA): TGTGCCAGCAGTGAATCGCCACTTAATCAGCCCCAGCATTTT. This sequence encodes CASSESPLNQPQHF. Based on the CDR3 plus reference TRBV2 and TRBJ1-5, the full variable domain is EPEVTQTPSHQVTQMGQEVILRCVPISNHLYFYWYRQILGQKVEFLVSFYNNEISEKSEIFDDQFSVERPDGSNFTLKIRSTKLEDSAMYFCASSESPLNQPQHFGDGTRLSIL.

The V gene is TRBV18, the J gene TRBJ2-7; 7 bases line up with TRBD1. The germline gives CDR1 KGHSH, CDR2 LQKENI. V was clipped by 1 base and J by 0 bases; unmatched bases: 9. The CDR3 has 17 amino acids. DNA of the CDR3: TGTGCCAGCTCACCACTCATGACAGGGAAGAGCTCCTACGAGCAGTACTTC. Encoded protein: CASSPLMTGKSSYEQYF.

The chain joins TRBV18 to TRBJ2-6, with a possible D match to TRBD1 (6 bases). Germline V CDR1 and CDR2: KGHSH, LQKENI. The V end was cut by 4 bases, the J end by 3 bases, with 13 bases between. CDR3 length: 16 residues. CDR3 in amino acids: CASSRAPGVGANVLTF. The CDR3 nucleotides are TGTGCCAGCTCACGCGCCCCAGGGGTTGGGGCCAACGTCCTGACTTTC.

The chain links TRBV28 to TRBJ1-5; TRBD1 matches 7 bases. CDR1 is MDHEN, CDR2 SYDVKM, per germline. V was clipped by 6 bases and J by 0 bases; unmatched bases: 5. The CDR3 has 15 residues. CDR3: CASSPGGNSNQPQHF. CDR3 bases: TGTGCCAGCAGCCCAGGGGGGAATAGCAATCAGCCCCAGCATTTT.

The genes are TRBV2 and TRBJ2-3; 14 bases are a match to TRBD2. There are 17 residues in the CDR3. The V and J ends lost 6 bases and 0 bases, in that order; junction bases with no gene match: 5. Germline values: CDR1 SNHLY, CDR2 FYNNEI. The CDR3, as DNA: TGTGCCAGCAGCGCCGGGACTAGCGGGAGTAGCACAGATACGCAGTATTTT. Translation gives CASSAGTSGSSTDTQYF. Full variable domain (outside the CDR3, taken from reference TRBV2 and TRBJ2-3): EPEVTQTPSHQVTQMGQEVILRCVPISNHLYFYWYRQILGQKVEFLVSFYNNEISEKSEIFDDQFSVERPDGSNFTLKIRSTKLEDSAMYFCASSAGTSGSSTDTQYFGPGTRLTVL.

The chain joins TRBV7-6 to TRBJ2-7, with a tentative D call TRBD2 (5 bases). Between the trimmed V and J ends, which lost 1 base and 6 bases, there was a span of 16 bases. The CDR3 consists of 15 residues. The V gene's germline CDR1 is SGHVS and CDR2 FNYEAQ. CDR3 sequence: CASSLEARVLGEQYF. CDR3 nucleotides: TGTGCCAGCAGCTTAGAGGCGCGGGTCCTCGGCGAGCAGTACTTC.

The CDR3 sequence is CASSEVGISTDTQYF. CDR3 bases: TGTGCCAGCAGCGAGGTCGGAATTAGCACAGATACGCAGTATTTT. The chain employs TRBV2 and TRBJ2-3; D is unresolved. Germline V lookup: CDR1 SNHLY, CDR2 FYNNEI. V dropped 6 bases and J dropped 0 bases, with 13 bases sitting between them. The CDR3 is made up of 15 amino acids.

The rearrangement joins TRBV9 to TRBJ1-3; D may be TRBD1 (5 bases). The CDR3 covers 14 residues. The V and J ends lost 1 base and 4 bases respectively, with 9 bases between them. Germline-derived CDR1 and CDR2 are SGDLS and YYNGEE. In DNA, the CDR3 is TGTGCCAGCAGCGTACAGGGCTCCGGAAACACCATATATTTT. It encodes CASSVQGSGNTIYF.

The chain couples TRBV5-1 to TRBJ2-5; TRBD2 is a possible D gene (5 bases). The CDR3 runs 14 residues. Trimming removed 0 bases at V and 2 bases at J, with 8 bases between. Germline CDR1 is SGHRS and CDR2 is YFSETQ. The CDR3, as DNA: TGCGCCAGCAGCTTGGCCGGGATACAAGAGACCCAGTACTTC. The encoded protein is CASSLAGIQETQYF.

The J gene is TRBJ1-1, the V gene TRBV28; 8 bases align to TRBD1. V shed 8 bases and J 2 bases; nucleotides not matched to a gene: 7. CDR1 MDHEN and CDR2 SYDVKM come from the germline V gene. This CDR3 has 14 amino acids. The DNA of the CDR3 is TGTGCCAGCGTCCCAGGGGGCTATAACACTGAAGCTTTCTTT. It encodes CASVPGGYNTEAFF.

The rearrangement uses TRBV5-5 and TRBJ1-3; no firm D call. The ends were cut back, 3 bases at V and 0 bases at J, with 13 bases in the middle. In germline, CDR1 is SGHKS, CDR2 YYEKEE (reference sequence). The CDR3 extends over 16 amino acids. In DNA form, the CDR3 reads TGTGCCAGCAGCTCTGAAGGACTGTTCTCTGGAAACACCATATATTTT. Protein product: CASSSEGLFSGNTIYF.

V and J are TRBV19 and TRBJ1-6; D perhaps matches TRBD1 (6 bases). V was shortened by 3 bases and J by 8 bases, with 11 bases between the two germline ends. This CDR3 contains 14 residues. Germline CDR1 and CDR2: LNHDA and SQIVND (reference sequence). The CDR3 spells CASSIWAGDSPLHF. The DNA for the CDR3 is TGTGCCAGTAGTATCTGGGCAGGGGATTCACCCCTCCACTTT.